A single sample is the source of the 25 T cell receptor beta chains below, sequenced in a study of T cell repertoires in aging, cancer and after chemotherapy. A mixed TRB-A/B primer pool amplified rearranged TRB by multiplex touch-down PCR. One entry per CDR3 protein, called by TCRdb with MiXCR from the multiplex PCR reads. There are 1,500 or so distinct CDR3 sequences in the sample; around 48% occur only once, and around two fifths lies in the top ten. TCR beta rearrangements were amplified from peripheral blood genomic DNA. Sequenced material: blood. Receptor source: a human donor with a blood cancer.

The chain combines TRBV7-2 with TRBJ2-6; D unclear. Trimming removed 3 bases at V and 1 base at J, with 10 bases between. In germline, CDR1 is SGHTA, CDR2 FQGNSA. This CDR3 contains 16 residues. Here the CDR3 DNA reads TGTGCCAGCAGCTTTGTGGCCCAGTCTGGGGCCAACGTCCTGACTTTC. It codes for CASSFVAQSGANVLTF.

The genes are TRBV5-1 and TRBJ2-6; perhaps TRBD2 as D (6 bases). There are 17 residues in the CDR3. Trimming pared 0 bases from V and 2 bases from J, leaving 12 bases between. CDR1 is SGHRS and CDR2 is YFSETQ in the germline V gene. The CDR3 nucleotides read TGCGCCAGCAGCTTGGCTGGGGGGAACGCTGGGGCCAACGTCCTGACTTTC. Its protein is CASSLAGGNAGANVLTF.

V and J are TRBV6-4 and TRBJ2-2; no definite D call. The V gene's germline CDR1 is MRHNA and CDR2 SNTAGT. This CDR3 spans 14 amino acids. V was trimmed by 4 bases and J by 2 bases, leaving 8 bases between them. The CDR3 loop reads CASSANYNTGELFF. The CDR3 bases are TGTGCCAGCAGTGCGAACTATAACACCGGGGAGCTGTTTTTT.

The chain uses TRBV30 and TRBJ2-1, with 9 bases fitting TRBD1. Germline CDR1 and CDR2: GTSNPN and SVGIG (reference sequence). The CDR3 extends over 12 amino acids. V shed 1 base and J 12 bases; nucleotides not matched to a gene: 4. The CDR3 bases are TGTGCCTGGAGTGACAGGGGGCAATGGCAGTTCTTC. It specifies CAWSDRGQWQFF.

This clonotype is categorized as medium-sized. The chain combines TRBV30 with TRBJ1-2; no clear D gene. The CDR3 length is 14 residues. Germline values: CDR1 GTSNPN, CDR2 SVGIG (reference sequence). V lost 0 bases to trimming and J lost 4 bases, with 12 bases between them. CDR3 DNA: TGTGCCTGGAGTGTACTAGGAAGGAGCTATGGCTACACCTTC. It is translated as CAWSVLGRSYGYTF.

By share of the sample, this clonotype is large. The chain joins TRBV6-5 to TRBJ1-2; 7 bases match TRBD1. CDR1 is MNHEY, CDR2 SVGAGI, per germline. The CDR3 loop spans 12 amino acids. Trimming removed 5 bases from V and 8 bases from J; junction bases left unmatched: 5. The CDR3 is CASSEGARGYTF. The CDR3 DNA is TGTGCCAGCAGTGAGGGGGCGAGAGGCTACACCTTC.

By share, this clonotype ranks as medium-sized. The chain couples TRBV11-1 to TRBJ2-5; D unresolved. V lost 3 bases, J lost 5 bases, and 7 bases lay in between. From germline, CDR1 is SGHAT and CDR2 FQDESV (reference sequence). The CDR3 covers 12 residues. CDR3 loop: CASSFPWETQYF. The CDR3 DNA reads TGTGCCAGCAGCTTTCCCTGGGAGACCCAGTACTTC.

The chain uses TRBV6-2 or TRBV6-3 and TRBJ2-6, with 11 bases identical to TRBD2. The CDR3 consists of 15 residues. J gave up 10 bases and V 2 bases, and 4 bases lay outside the gene matches. The germline V gene has CDR1 MNHEY and CDR2 SVGEGT. CDR3 residues: CASSYASGGWNVLTF. The CDR3 DNA follows: TGTGCCAGCAGTTACGCTAGCGGGGGGTGGAACGTCCTGACTTTC.

V usage is TRBV6-5 and J usage is TRBJ1-3; D unclear. CDR3 length: 13 amino acids. Trimming removed 7 bases from V and 0 bases from J, with 7 bases in between. CDR1 and CDR2 from the germline V gene are MNHEY and SVGAGI. Written as DNA, the CDR3 is TGTGCCAGCAAACTGATCTCTGGAAACACCATATATTTT. It translates to CASKLISGNTIYF.

Within the sample, this clonotype is large. The genes are TRBV30 and TRBJ2-1; D gene unclear. V lost 0 bases, J lost 9 bases, and 6 bases lay in between. CDR1 GTSNPN and CDR2 SVGIG come from the germline V gene (reference sequence). CDR3 length: 11 amino acids. DNA for the CDR3: TGTGCCTGGAGTGTGGTCGGTGAGCAGTTCTTC. Its translation: CAWSVVGEQFF.

Details on this clonotype: Possible read error: a much larger clone is one base away. V gene TRBV11-1 combines with J gene TRBJ2-7; D perhaps matches TRBD1 (5 bases). The germline gives CDR1 SGHAT, CDR2 FQDESV (reference sequence). The CDR3 is made up of 15 amino acids. CDR3 amino acids: CVSSLGAGSQYEQYF. The CDR3 DNA sequence: TGTGTCAGCAGCTTAGGGGCAGGATCTCAATACGAGCAGTACTTC. The full variable domain, rest sourced from reference TRBV11-1 and TRBJ2-7, is EAEVAQSPRYKITEKSQAVAFWCDPISGHATLYWYRQILGQGPELLVQFQDESVVDDSQLPKDRFSAERLKGVDSTLKIQPAELGDSAMYLCVSSLGAGSQYEQYFGPGTRLTVT.

This clonotype has just a few counts. This chain uses TRBV7-2 with TRBJ1-6; 7 bases are a match to TRBD1. The CDR3 is 16 residues long. Germline V gives CDR1 SGHTA, CDR2 FQGNSA. J gave up 7 bases and V 1 base, and 7 bases lay outside the gene matches. The CDR3 protein is CASSLVIGGLNSPLHF. CDR3 in DNA: TGTGCCAGCAGCTTAGTTATAGGGGGCCTCAATTCACCCCTCCACTTT.

The chain has TRBV5-1 and TRBJ2-1, with TRBD1 as a possible D gene (7 bases). CDR3 length equals 19 residues. V lost 0 bases to trimming and J lost 4 bases, with 23 bases between them. In germline, CDR1 is SGHRS, CDR2 YFSETQ. The CDR3 sequence is CASSLARGVGNGGYNEQFF. Written as DNA, the CDR3 is TGCGCCAGCAGCTTGGCCAGGGGGGTCGGGAATGGTGGGTACAATGAGCAGTTCTTC.

This clonotype came up a few times. A read error is possible here, since a much larger clone lies one base away. The rearrangement links TRBV6-5 to TRBJ2-1; 9 positions agree with TRBD1. This CDR3 spans 14 amino acids. The V gene's germline CDR1 is MNHEY and CDR2 SVGAGI. The CDR3 coding sequence is TGTGCCAGCAGAGGGACAGGGACCTACAATGAGAAGTTCTTC. Protein sequence: CASRGTGTYNEKFF.

The CDR3 protein is CASSLRTGTASPLHF. CDR3 DNA sequence: TGTGCCAGCAGTTTACGGACAGGGACCGCTTCACCCCTCCACTTT. This rearrangement joins TRBV12-3 or TRBV12-4 to TRBJ1-6; TRBD1 matches at 8 bases. The CDR3 totals 15 residues. The J segment lost 9 bases and the V segment lost 2 bases, leaving 6 bases of the junction unmatched.

V and J are TRBV5-6 and TRBJ1-2, with D unresolved. Trimming removed 5 bases from V and 4 bases from J, with 9 bases in between. Germline values: CDR1 SGHDT, CDR2 YYEEEE. This CDR3 region has 12 residues. The CDR3 reads CASSLGLYGYTF. The CDR3 DNA reads TGTGCCAGCAGTCTGGGTCTCTATGGCTACACCTTC.

The chain recombines TRBV5-6 with TRBJ1-1, with 7 bases identical to TRBD1. The CDR3 is 13 amino acids. Germline CDR1 and CDR2: SGHDT and YYEEEE. With 7 bases clipped from V and 3 bases from J, the junction kept 6 bases outside the gene matches. Here the CDR3 reads CASERDSHTEAFF. The CDR3, as DNA: TGTGCCAGCGAACGGGACAGCCACACTGAAGCTTTCTTT.

This clonotype is judged large. The chain combines TRBV6-5 with TRBJ2-5; no firm D call. The CDR3 runs 12 residues. The V gene's germline CDR1 is MNHEY and CDR2 SVGAGI. V lost 6 bases and J lost 2, with 7 bases in between. The CDR3 protein is CASRMGQETQYF. The CDR3 coding sequence is TGTGCCAGCAGAATGGGGCAAGAGACCCAGTACTTC.

Only a few counts were recorded for this clonotype. CDR3 residues: CASSSSGTGSYGYTF. Here the CDR3 DNA reads TGTGCCAGCAGTTCGTCCGGGACAGGGAGCTATGGCTACACCTTC. The chain employs TRBV12-3 or TRBV12-4 and TRBJ1-2, with 9 nucleotides matching TRBD1. The V and J ends lost 4 bases and 4 bases, in that order; junction bases with no gene match: 7. The CDR3 has 15 residues.

V usage is TRBV24-1 and J usage is TRBJ2-7; D might be TRBD2 (5 bases). CDR3 length equals 12 residues. Trimming shortened V by 3 bases and J by 9 bases, and 11 bases separated the two germline ends. From germline, CDR1 is KGHDR and CDR2 SFDVKD. In DNA form, the CDR3 reads TGTGCCACCAGTGATCCTCACGCGGGGCAGTACTTC. Translating it yields CATSDPHAGQYF.

A note on this clonotype: A much larger clone is a single base away; this may be a read error. The genes are TRBV6-5 and TRBJ2-7, with unresolved D. CDR1 is MNHEY and CDR2 is SVGAGI in the germline V gene. Trimming removed 11 bases at V and 3 bases at J, with 11 bases between. CDR3 length: 11 amino acids. The CDR3 spells CAYGNGYEQYF. CDR3 nucleotide sequence: TGTGCCTATGGGAACGGCTACGAGCAGTACTTC.

J is TRBJ1-4 and V is TRBV6-5; TRBD1 might be the D (5 bases). The CDR3 spans 15 residues. With 5 bases removed from V and 5 bases from J, the gap between germline ends came to 15 bases. The V gene's germline CDR1 is MNHEY and CDR2 SVGAGI. The CDR3 nucleotides are TGTGCCAGCAGTCGGGACCGGACCGCGAATGAAAAACTGTTTTTT. This sequence encodes CASSRDRTANEKLFF.

The chain joins TRBV5-6 to TRBJ1-5; D unclear. Trimming removed 2 bases at V and 1 base at J, with 7 bases between. Germline CDR1 and CDR2: SGHDT and YYEEEE. This CDR3 is built from 14 residues. The CDR3 DNA reads as TGTGCCAGCAGCTTAGCGGGGAGCAATCAGCCCCAGCATTTT. Translation: CASSLAGSNQPQHF. The whole variable domain, filled in from reference TRBV5-6 and TRBJ1-5, reads DAGVTQSPTHLIKTRGQQVTLRCSPKSGHDTVSWYQQALGQGPQFIFQYYEEEERQRGNFPDRFSGHQFPNYSSELNVNALLLGDSALYLCASSLAGSNQPQHFGDGTRLSIL.

J is TRBJ2-5 and V is TRBV6-4, with 8 bases matching TRBD1. Trimming took 9 bases from V and 0 from J; bases not matched to a gene: 12. This CDR3 region has 16 residues. Germline V gives CDR1 MRHNA, CDR2 SNTAGT. CDR3 DNA: TGTGCCAGTGGGACAGGTCAGCCCCGGTACCAAGAGACCCAGTACTTC. Encoded protein: CASGTGQPRYQETQYF.

This chain connects TRBV7-2 to TRBJ1-2, with 12 bases identical to TRBD1. In germline, CDR1 is SGHTA, CDR2 FQGNSA. The CDR3 runs 15 residues. The J segment lost 8 bases and the V segment lost 1 base, leaving 5 bases of the junction unmatched. The DNA of the CDR3 is TGTGCCAGCAGCTTAGGGGGACAGGGGGCGTGGGGCTACACCTTC. Translated, it gives CASSLGGQGAWGYTF.